Reported below is one TCR beta chain. This clonotype has a handful of counts. The antigen this receptor binds is unknown. The input lacks base qualities; no much larger clone sits a single base away. This record belongs to a study of molecular identifiers for immune sequencing clone quantification listed by TCRdb under 2018. In terms of the full investigation: For a replicate experiment, RNA from approximately 20,000 or 100,000 naive CD8 T cells was divided into five aliquots, of which four were sequenced. CD8 T cells were used in a methods study to benchmark molecular-identifier clustering-based TCR repertoire sequencing (MIDCIRS) and TCR RNA copy counting. Study-wide findings and limitations: In CMV-specific effector cells, clones with more than 20 RNA copies contained over 98% of molecules, whereas in naive cells such clones contained under 1% of molecules. Without barcode sub-clustering, chimeric consensus sequences inflated TCR diversity; chimeras reached as high as 47%. Modeling gave about 3.3 recovered TCR RNA copies per cell versus around 10 by digital PCR, implying about 30% capture efficiency. The sizes of highly expanded clones could end up underestimated when identical TCR molecules share a barcode. The naive libraries included spiked-in Jurkat TCR RNA (under eleven copies' worth), and this Jurkat TCR RNA is not part of the donor repertoire. A single cell's worth of spiked-in Jurkat TCR RNA was reported detectable even among 850,000 to 1,000,000 naive CD8 T cells.

Library method: PCR. The instrument was an Illumina HiSeq 4000. Bulk TCR libraries were generated as previously described, with the TCR primers listed in Table S5 used. Purification of total RNA was performed with the Qiagen AllPrep DNA/RNA kit. Before analysis, reads from multiple sequencing runs of one library were combined. In the source study's methods: Reads were retained only if an exact TCR constant sequence was present, and the retained reads were trimmed to 150 nt and grouped according to their 12-nt molecular barcodes. Reads in each barcode group were sub-clustered using a 15% Levenshtein threshold, and a quality-weighted consensus sequence was built for each RNA molecule. Non-functional sequences were discarded, and so were lower-count sequences lying one edit away from another sequence. Based on fitting two negative binomial distributions, any barcode sub-cluster with under 20% of the maximum read count was discarded. The public reads were reanalyzed by TCRdb: fastp trimming at Q25, MiXCR alignment, in-frame beta chains only. Rows are unified per CDR3 protein, each entry keeping the most common DNA and genes. The V and J calls were determined by TCRdb, not by the authors. In all, the sample holds 250,000 to 400,000 distinct CDR3 sequences, and roughly 23% of those were seen once. About 0.79% of the sample lies in the top ten.

Naive CD8 T cell libraries were made from around 18,000 to 910,000 sorted cells using 10%, 30% or 50% of purified RNA. On a BD FACSAria II, naive CD8 T cells were FACS-sorted as CD8+CD4-CCR7+CD45RA+ and collected into RLT Plus buffer. Detection sensitivity was tested by spiking Jurkat RNA equal to roughly 9 TCR copies' worth into samples containing about 19,000-1,000,000 naive CD8 T cells. CD8 T cells were enriched with RosetteSep CD8+ T Cell Enrichment Cocktail and Ficoll-Paque, followed by ACK red cell lysis. Sequences MNHEY (CDR1) and SVGAGI (CDR2) are obtained from the germline V gene. V is reduced by 0 bases and J by 5 bases, leaving a spacing of 18 bases between them. The CDR3 spans 17 residues, from the cysteine through the phenylalanine. Only CDR3 DNA remains: 51 bases, in frame from the first base.

The TCR was taken from a human donor in good health. Some libraries in this study had Jurkat cell RNA spiked in. The sequenced material came from naive CD8+ T cells from blood, with Jurkat cell RNA spiked in. This specimen's cell subset or site label, interpreted: FACS-sorted CD8+CD4-CCR7+CD45RA+ naive T cells. The chain is encoded by TRBV6-5 joined to TRBJ2-3, and TRBD1 may be the D gene, going by 6 matching bases. The sequence in DNA is TGTGCCAGCAGTTACTCTTTTGGGACACTTGGTATAGATACGCAGTATTTT. Translated, this gives CASSYSFGTLGIDTQYF.